This T cell receptor beta chain was retrieved from a study of OX40 agonist ivuxolimab in advanced cancers. For the wider study: Ivuxolimab was an agonistic, fully human IgG2 monoclonal antibody directed against OX40 (CD134), a costimulatory receptor. In the dose-escalation cohort, over 65% of patients were male, and the mean age was around 60 years, with a range of about 23 to 85. The paper describes the monotherapy dose-escalation part (N ≈ 50 patients) of the phase I trial of ivuxolimab. Intravenous ivuxolimab was administered to patients every 2 weeks at six dose levels: 0.01, 0.1, 0.3, 1.5, 3 and 10 mg/kg. Partial responses occurred in three dose-escalation patients, of whom one had hepatocellular carcinoma and two had cutaneous melanoma. Patients were allowed to have had prior anti-PD-1, anti-PD-L1 or anti-CTLA-4 therapy, and 40% to 45% of the dose-escalation patients had been treated with checkpoint inhibitors. Peripheral TCRbeta sequencing was intended to test whether TCR sequence diversity was altered and clonal T-cell expansion was caused by ivuxolimab. Of the roughly 51 patients in dose escalation, some 20 had hepatocellular carcinoma, some 15 had melanoma, 9 had renal cell carcinoma and 9 had head and neck cancer. What the research found in general, with its limitations: Low levels of normalized T-cell clonal expansion were also shown by some nonresponding patients. After ivuxolimab, more expanded clones were found on average in CD8+ T cells than in CD4+ T cells. At doses of 0.1 to 3.0 mg/kg, clonal expansion of both CD4+ and CD8+ blood T cells was observed from baseline to week 6. Which antigens the clonally expanded peripheral T cells were specific for was not determined. In partial responders in the 0.1-3.0 mg/kg groups, normalized peripheral clonal expansion was found to be among the lowest, especially among CD8+ T cells.

Comment on this clone: Its antigen remains undetermined. Base quality data are lacking; no much larger clone is found one base away.

The trial excluded patients who had a history of autoimmune disease or who were on systemic immunosuppression. Peripheral blood for TCR sequencing was drawn from every dose cohort at baseline, at cycle 4 day 1 and at cycle 7 day 1. Samples were obtained from an open-label, multicenter, first-in-human phase I dose-escalation trial of ivuxolimab. Adults with locally advanced or metastatic melanoma, renal cell, hepatocellular, or head and neck squamous cell carcinoma were enrolled in the trial. Before TCR sequencing, CD4+ and CD8+ T cells were separately sorted from peripheral blood. The CDR1 and CDR2 encoded by the germline V gene are SGHTA and FQGNSA. The germline ends are 15 bases apart after V is trimmed by 5 bases and J by 0 bases. The cysteine opens and the phenylalanine closes a CDR3 of 16 amino acids. The CDR3 DNA has 48 bases and is translated from base 1. To sequence the TCRbeta CDR3 region, genomic DNA was isolated from the sorted cells. The immunoSEQ Assay was used for sequencing of TCRbeta CDR3 regions. TCRdb retrieved this table from immuneACCESS and kept in-frame rearrangements only. Not all clones are present; in checked studies, unresolved V genes account for under half, and no reason is known for the remainder. This sample lists nearly 25,000 clones; approximately 80% were detected once. Over 1.1% of the sample rests with the top ten.

The sequence was collected from an adult with an advanced solid tumor such as melanoma, head and neck, liver or kidney cancer. This specimen consisted of CD4+ or CD8+ T cells sorted from blood, obtained in a trial of the OX40 agonist ivuxolimab. Rearrangement joined TRBV7-2 to TRBJ2-3, with TRBD1 perhaps the D gene, on 6 matching bases. Here is the DNA: TGTGCCAGCAGCCCGAGGGACACAGGTAGCACAGATACGCAGTATTTT. Its protein product is CASSPRDTGSTDTQYF.